Below are 14 T cell receptor beta chains sequenced from a single sample in a study of blood T cell repertoires in COVID-19. This table comes from immunoSEQ multiplex PCR, and its TCRdb copy is limited to in-frame clones, with some not included. The repertoire holds more than 150,000 clones, with 65% to 85% as singletons. What was sequenced was peripheral blood. The receptors stem from a man in his sixties with active or convalescent COVID-19.

Here the CDR3 DNA reads TGTGCCAGCAGTTCGGTGACAGGGGCGAGTACCGGGGAGCTGTTTTTT. Translation gives CASSSVTGASTGELFF. The chain is built from TRBV28 and TRBJ2-2; 8 nucleotides agree with TRBD1. There are 16 residues in the CDR3. V lost 4 bases, J lost 5 bases, and 9 bases stayed unmatched. CDR1 and CDR2 (germline): MDHEN, SYDVKM.

V usage is TRBV27 and J usage is TRBJ2-1; 13 positions agree with TRBD2. CDR1 and CDR2 (germline): MNHEY, SMNVEV (reference sequence). Losses at the gene ends were 3 bases for V and 10 bases for J; bases not matched to a gene: 18. This CDR3 has 19 amino acids. The CDR3 sequence is CASSFFPTSLAGGPREQFF. CDR3 bases: TGTGCCAGCAGTTTCTTCCCGACCTCACTAGCGGGAGGGCCTCGGGAGCAGTTCTTC.

This clone has just one count. The chain links TRBV29-1 to TRBJ2-1, with 8 positions matching TRBD2. The ends lost 6 bases at V and 0 bases at J; junction bases unmatched: 10. The CDR3 runs 16 residues. Per germline, CDR1 SQVTM and CDR2 ANQGSEA. Here the CDR3 reads CSVVAGLTSSYNEQFF. As DNA, the CDR3 is TGCAGCGTGGTAGCGGGACTTACCTCCTCCTACAATGAGCAGTTCTTC.

This chain uses TRBV29-1 with TRBJ2-5; weak D call: TRBD2 (6 bases). Trimming removed 3 bases at V and 2 bases at J, with 19 bases between. Germline CDR1 is SQVTM and CDR2 is ANQGSEA. The CDR3 is 16 residues long. CDR3 in DNA: TGCAGCGTTGAGTGGTGGTCAGGCGGGATTCAAGAGACCCAGTACTTC. It codes for CSVEWWSGGIQETQYF. The complete variable domain, with remaining parts taken from reference TRBV29-1 and TRBJ2-5, reads SAVISQKPSRDICQRGTSLTIQCQVDSQVTMMFWYRQQPGQSLTLIATANQGSEATYESGFVIDKFPISRPNLTFSTLTVSNMSPEDSSIYLCSVEWWSGGIQETQYFGPGTRLLVL.

The gene calls are TRBV5-6 and TRBJ1-5, with D tentatively TRBD1 (5 bases). The V end was cut by 5 bases, the J end by 4 bases, with 16 bases between. Germline values: CDR1 SGHDT, CDR2 YYEEEE. The CDR3 spans 15 residues. CDR3 nucleotides: TGTGCCAGCAGTACACCCGGGACTAGGAATCAGCCCCAGCATTTT. Protein: CASSTPGTRNQPQHF.

This chain joins TRBV7-3 and TRBJ1-3; 8 bases line up with TRBD1. The germline V gene encodes CDR1 SGHTA and CDR2 FQGTGA. The CDR3 is made up of 15 amino acids. The junction had 1 base not matched to a gene; V was cut back by 0 bases and J by 3 bases. In nucleotides, the CDR3 is TGTGCCAGCAGCTTAACGGGGACAGGTGGAAACACCATATATTTT. Translation gives CASSLTGTGGNTIYF.

The J gene is TRBJ1-2, the V gene TRBV28; TRBD1 matches 9 bases. V shed 6 bases, J shed 1 base, and the junction held 9 bases outside the gene matches. Germline CDR1 and CDR2: MDHEN and SYDVKM. The CDR3 contains 16 residues. The CDR3 is CASSPSVGQGNYGYTF. CDR3 nucleotides: TGTGCCAGCAGCCCCTCGGTGGGACAGGGTAACTATGGCTACACCTTC.

This clone has just a few counts. V is TRBV25-1 and J is TRBJ1-1; 7 positions match TRBD1. Germline V gives CDR1 MGHDK, CDR2 SYGVNS. With 5 bases clipped from V and 10 bases from J, the junction kept 7 bases outside the gene matches. This CDR3 has 12 amino acids. CDR3 DNA: TGTGCCAGCAGTACCCTAGGGGGCCCAGCTTTCTTT. This sequence encodes CASSTLGGPAFF.

The V call is TRBV6-6, the J call TRBJ2-7, with TRBD1 as a possible D gene (6 bases). CDR3 length equals 13 residues. The germline V gene has CDR1 MNHNY and CDR2 SVGAGI (reference sequence). The V end lost 0 bases, the J end lost 6 bases, and 9 bases lay between the germline ends. CDR3: CASSYSTGSEQYF. In nucleotides, the CDR3 is TGTGCCAGCAGTTACTCTACAGGGTCCGAGCAGTACTTC.

The chain combines TRBV19 with TRBJ1-2; no definite D call. This CDR3 is built from 12 residues. Trimming left V 3 bases short and J 3 bases short, with 5 bases between. Germline V gene lookup returns CDR1 LNHDA and CDR2 SQIVND (reference sequence). The CDR3 region is CASSIEYYGYTF. Here the CDR3 DNA reads TGTGCCAGTAGTATCGAGTACTATGGCTACACCTTC.

Here the CDR3 reads CASSTSPYRNREGKNIQYF. The CDR3 DNA follows: TGTGCCAGCAGCACCTCCCCCTACAGGAACCGAGAAGGCAAAAACATTCAGTACTTC. The chain carries TRBV7-2 and TRBJ2-4; D is perhaps TRBD1 (5 bases). CDR1 is SGHTA and CDR2 is FQGNSA in the germline V gene. The CDR3 spans 19 residues. V was pared by 5 bases and J by 3 bases, with 26 bases between.

V gene TRBV29-1 combines with J gene TRBJ1-1; 7 bases fit TRBD1. Germline loops: CDR1 SQVTM, CDR2 ANQGSEA. The V gene end was trimmed by 7 bases and the J gene end by 11 bases; junction bases not matched to a gene: 4. The CDR3 has 9 amino acids. CDR3 loop: CSADREAFF. As DNA, the CDR3 is TGCAGCGCCGACAGGGAGGCTTTCTTT.

V and J are TRBV7-3 and TRBJ1-5; 7 bases are a match to TRBD1. V lost 6 bases, J lost 7 bases, and 6 bases stayed unmatched. CDR3 length equals 13 residues. CDR1 and CDR2 (germline): SGHTA, FQGTGA. The CDR3: CASSSTQGQPQHF. DNA of the CDR3: TGTGCCAGCAGTTCCACACAGGGGCAGCCCCAGCATTTT. Full variable domain (rest looked up from reference TRBV7-3 and TRBJ1-5): GAGVSQTPSNKVTEKGKYVELRCDPISGHTALYWYRQSLGQGPEFLIYFQGTGAADDSGLPNDRFFAVRPEGSVSTLKIQRTERGDSAVYLCASSSTQGQPQHFGDGTRLSIL.

The chain links TRBV5-1 to TRBJ2-7; TRBD2 aligns across 10 bases. With 4 bases clipped from V and 3 bases from J, the junction kept 10 bases outside the gene matches. CDR1 is SGHRS, CDR2 YFSETQ, per germline. The CDR3 consists of 16 residues. This CDR3 reads CASSSGLAGVLYEQYF. Here the CDR3 DNA reads TGCGCCAGCAGCAGTGGCCTAGCGGGGGTCCTCTACGAGCAGTACTTC.